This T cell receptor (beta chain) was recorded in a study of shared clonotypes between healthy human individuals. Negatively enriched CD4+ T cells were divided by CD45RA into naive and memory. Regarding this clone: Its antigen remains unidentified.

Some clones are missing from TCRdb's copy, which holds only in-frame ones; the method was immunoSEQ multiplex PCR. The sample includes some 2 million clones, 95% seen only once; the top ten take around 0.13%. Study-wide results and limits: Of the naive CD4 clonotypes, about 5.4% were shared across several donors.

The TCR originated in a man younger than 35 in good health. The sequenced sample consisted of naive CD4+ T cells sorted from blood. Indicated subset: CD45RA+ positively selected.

CDR3 bases: TGTGCCAGCAGCTTCTATTGGGGGACAGGGGGAAGACTTTACGGAGCTTTCTTT. The encoded protein is CASSFYWGTGGRLYGAFF. The chain couples TRBV5-6 to TRBJ1-1, with TRBD1 matching 11 bases. Germline CDR1 and CDR2: SGHDT and YYEEEE. The CDR3 has 18 residues. Trimming cost V 2 bases and J 10 bases; bases outside gene matches: 19.